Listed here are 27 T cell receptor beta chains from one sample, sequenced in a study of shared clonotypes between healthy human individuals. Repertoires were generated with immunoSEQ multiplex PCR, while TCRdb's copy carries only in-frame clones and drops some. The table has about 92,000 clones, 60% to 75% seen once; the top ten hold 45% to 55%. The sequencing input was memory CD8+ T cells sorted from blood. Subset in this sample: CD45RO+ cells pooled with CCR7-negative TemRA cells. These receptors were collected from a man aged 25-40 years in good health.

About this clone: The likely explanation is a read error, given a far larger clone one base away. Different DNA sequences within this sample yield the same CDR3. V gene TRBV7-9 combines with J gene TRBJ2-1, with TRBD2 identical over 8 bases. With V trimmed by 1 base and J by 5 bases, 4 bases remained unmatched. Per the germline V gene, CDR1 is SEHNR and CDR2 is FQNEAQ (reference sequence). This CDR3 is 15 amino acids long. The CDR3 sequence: CASSLDGGADNEQFF. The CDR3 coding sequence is TGTGCCAGCAGCTTAGACGGGGGGGCAGACAATGAGCAGTTCTTC.

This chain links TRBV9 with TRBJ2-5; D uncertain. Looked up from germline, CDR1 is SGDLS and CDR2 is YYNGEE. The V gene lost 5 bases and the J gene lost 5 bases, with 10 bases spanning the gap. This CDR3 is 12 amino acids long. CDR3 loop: CASSLMGETQYF. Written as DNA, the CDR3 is TGTGCCAGCAGTCTAATGGGGGAGACCCAGTACTTC.

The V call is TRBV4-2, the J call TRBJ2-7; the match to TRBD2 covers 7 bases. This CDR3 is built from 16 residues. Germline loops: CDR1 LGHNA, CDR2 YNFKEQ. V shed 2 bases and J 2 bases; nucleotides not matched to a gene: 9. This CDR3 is CASSQPRRDYPYEQYF. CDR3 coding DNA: TGTGCCAGCAGCCAACCCCGGAGGGACTACCCCTACGAGCAGTACTTC.

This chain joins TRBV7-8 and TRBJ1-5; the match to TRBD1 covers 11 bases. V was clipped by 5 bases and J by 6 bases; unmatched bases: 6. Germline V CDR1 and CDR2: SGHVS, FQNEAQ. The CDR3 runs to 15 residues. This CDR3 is CASSLEGTGGQPQHF. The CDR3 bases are TGTGCCAGCAGCCTAGAGGGGACAGGGGGTCAGCCCCAGCATTTT.

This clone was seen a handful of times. The CDR3 loop is CASSSGRRDQPQHF. Written as DNA, the CDR3 is TGTGCCAGCAGCTCGGGACGGCGGGACCAGCCCCAGCATTTT. The J gene is TRBJ1-5, the V gene TRBV11-2; possible D gene TRBD1, 5 bases. The CDR3 is 14 residues long. The V end lost 4 bases, the J end lost 7 bases, and 14 bases lay between the germline ends. The germline V gene encodes CDR1 SGHAT and CDR2 FQNNGV.

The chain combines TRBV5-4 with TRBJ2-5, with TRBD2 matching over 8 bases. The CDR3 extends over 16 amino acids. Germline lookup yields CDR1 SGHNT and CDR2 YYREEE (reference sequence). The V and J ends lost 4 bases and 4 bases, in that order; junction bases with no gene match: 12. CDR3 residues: CASSILGLGDRETQYF. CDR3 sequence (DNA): TGTGCCAGCAGCATACTGGGACTAGGGGACCGAGAGACCCAGTACTTC.

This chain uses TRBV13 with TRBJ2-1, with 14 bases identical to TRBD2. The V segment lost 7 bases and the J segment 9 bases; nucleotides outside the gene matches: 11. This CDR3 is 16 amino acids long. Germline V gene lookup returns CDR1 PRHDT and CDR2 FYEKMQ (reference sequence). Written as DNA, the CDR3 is TGTGCCAGCACCCCCCAAGGACTAGCGGGGGGAGGTGAGCAGTTCTTC. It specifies CASTPQGLAGGGEQFF.

CDR3 in amino acids: CASCRTSGNGHTDTQYF. DNA of the CDR3: TGTGCCAGCTGCCGGACTAGCGGGAATGGGCACACAGATACGCAGTATTTT. The V gene is TRBV25-1, the J gene TRBJ2-3; 12 nucleotides align to TRBD2. Germline V gives CDR1 MGHDK, CDR2 SYGVNS. The CDR3 is 17 residues long. V dropped 8 bases and J dropped 2; count of bases not matched to a gene: 11.

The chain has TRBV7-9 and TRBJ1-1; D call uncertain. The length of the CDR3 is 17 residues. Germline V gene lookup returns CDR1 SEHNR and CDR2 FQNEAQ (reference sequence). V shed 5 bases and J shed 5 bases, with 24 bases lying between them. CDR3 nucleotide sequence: TGTGCCAGCAGCACGACTCGCCCCACCAGCTTGATAACTGAAGCTTTCTTT. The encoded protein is CASSTTRPTSLITEAFF.

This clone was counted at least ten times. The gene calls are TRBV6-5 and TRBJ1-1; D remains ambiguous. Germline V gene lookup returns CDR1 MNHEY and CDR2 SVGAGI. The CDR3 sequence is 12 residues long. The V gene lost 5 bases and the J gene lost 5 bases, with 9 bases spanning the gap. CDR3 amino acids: CASSRVGTEAFF. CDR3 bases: TGTGCCAGCAGTCGAGTAGGGACTGAAGCTTTCTTT.

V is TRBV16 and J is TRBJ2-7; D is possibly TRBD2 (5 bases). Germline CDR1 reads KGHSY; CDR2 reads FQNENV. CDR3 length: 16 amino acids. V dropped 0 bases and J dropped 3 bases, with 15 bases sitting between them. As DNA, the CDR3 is TGTGCCAGCAGCCAATCGTTCGAGCGGCCAAACTACGAGCAGTACTTC. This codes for CASSQSFERPNYEQYF.

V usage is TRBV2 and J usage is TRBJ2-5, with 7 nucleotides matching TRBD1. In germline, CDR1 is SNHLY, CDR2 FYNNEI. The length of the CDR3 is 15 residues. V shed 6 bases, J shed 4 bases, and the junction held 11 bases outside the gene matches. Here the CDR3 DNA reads TGTGCCAGCAGCACCGGGACAGTGCGACCAGAGACCCAGTACTTC. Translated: CASSTGTVRPETQYF.

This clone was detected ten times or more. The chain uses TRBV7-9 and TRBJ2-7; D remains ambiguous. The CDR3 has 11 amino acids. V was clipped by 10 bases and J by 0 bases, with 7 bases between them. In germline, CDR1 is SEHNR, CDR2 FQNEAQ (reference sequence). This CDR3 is CAITDSYEQYF. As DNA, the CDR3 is TGTGCCATCACAGACTCCTACGAGCAGTACTTC.

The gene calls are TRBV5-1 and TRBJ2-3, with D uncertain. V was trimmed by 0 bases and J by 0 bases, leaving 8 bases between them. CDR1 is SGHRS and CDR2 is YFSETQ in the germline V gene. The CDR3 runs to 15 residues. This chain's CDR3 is CASSLGDSSTDTQYF. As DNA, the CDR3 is TGCGCCAGCAGCTTGGGGGATTCTAGCACAGATACGCAGTATTTT. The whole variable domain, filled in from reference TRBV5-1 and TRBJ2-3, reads KAGVTQTPRYLIKTRGQQVTLSCSPISGHRSVSWYQQTPGQGLQFLFEYFSETQRNKGNFPGRFSGRQFSNSRSEMNVSTLELGDSALYLCASSLGDSSTDTQYFGPGTRLTVL.

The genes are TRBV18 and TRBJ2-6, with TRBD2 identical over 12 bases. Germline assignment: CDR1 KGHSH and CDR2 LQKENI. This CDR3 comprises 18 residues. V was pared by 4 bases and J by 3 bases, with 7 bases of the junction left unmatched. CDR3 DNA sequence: TGTGCCAGCTCACGCTCGCGACTAGCGGGAGATGGGGCCAACGTCCTGACTTTC. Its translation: CASSRSRLAGDGANVLTF.

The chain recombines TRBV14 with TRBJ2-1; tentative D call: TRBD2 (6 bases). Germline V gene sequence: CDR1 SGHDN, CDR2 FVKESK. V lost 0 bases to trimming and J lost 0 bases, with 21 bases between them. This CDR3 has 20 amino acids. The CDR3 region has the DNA TGTGCCAGCAGCCAAGATCACCGTGGGGTGCGGACTACCTCCTACAATGAGCAGTTCTTC. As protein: CASSQDHRGVRTTSYNEQFF.

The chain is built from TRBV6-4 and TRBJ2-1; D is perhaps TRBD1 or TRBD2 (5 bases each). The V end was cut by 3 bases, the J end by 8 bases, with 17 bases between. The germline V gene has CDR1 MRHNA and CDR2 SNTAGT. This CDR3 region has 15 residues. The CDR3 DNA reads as TGTGCCAGCAGTGAGCTGCCCGGAGAGGGGTATGAGCAGTTCTTC. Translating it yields CASSELPGEGYEQFF.

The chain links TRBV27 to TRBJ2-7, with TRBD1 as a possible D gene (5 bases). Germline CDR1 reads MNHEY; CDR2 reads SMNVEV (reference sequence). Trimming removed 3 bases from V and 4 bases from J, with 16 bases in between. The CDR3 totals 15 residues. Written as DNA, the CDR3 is TGTGCCAGCAGTTTCTCAGGACAAAGAATTTACGAGCAGTACTTC. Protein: CASSFSGQRIYEQYF.

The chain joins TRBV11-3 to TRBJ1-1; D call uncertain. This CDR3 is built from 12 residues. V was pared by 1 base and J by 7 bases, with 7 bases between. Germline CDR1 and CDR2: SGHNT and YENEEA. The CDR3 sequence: CASSLGRLEAFF. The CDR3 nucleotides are TGTGCCAGCAGCTTAGGACGCCTTGAAGCTTTCTTT.

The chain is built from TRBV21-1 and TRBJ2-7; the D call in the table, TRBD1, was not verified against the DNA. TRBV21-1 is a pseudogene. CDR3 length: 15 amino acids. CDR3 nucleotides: TGTGCCTCTTCCCAATTACAGGATAGCCCCTACGAGCAGTACTTC. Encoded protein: CASSQLQDSPYEQYF.

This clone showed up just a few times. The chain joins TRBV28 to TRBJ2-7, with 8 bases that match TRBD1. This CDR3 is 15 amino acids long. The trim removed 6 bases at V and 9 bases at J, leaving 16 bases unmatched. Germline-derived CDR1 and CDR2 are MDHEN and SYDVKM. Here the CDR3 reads CASSHTPGGGPGQYF. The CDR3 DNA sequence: TGTGCCAGCAGCCACACCCCAGGGGGCGGTCCGGGGCAGTACTTC.

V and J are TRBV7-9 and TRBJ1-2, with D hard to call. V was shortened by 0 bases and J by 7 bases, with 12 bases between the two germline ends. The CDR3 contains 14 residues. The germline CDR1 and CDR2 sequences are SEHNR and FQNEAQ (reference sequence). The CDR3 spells CASSLAAAHSGYTF. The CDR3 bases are TGTGCCAGCAGCTTAGCGGCAGCGCACAGTGGCTACACCTTC.

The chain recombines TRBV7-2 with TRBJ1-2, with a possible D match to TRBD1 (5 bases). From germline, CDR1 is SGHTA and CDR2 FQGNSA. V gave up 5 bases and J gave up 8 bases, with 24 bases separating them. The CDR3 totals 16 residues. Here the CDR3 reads CASSPSGGLQRWGYTF. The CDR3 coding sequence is TGTGCCAGCAGCCCCTCGGGGGGACTCCAAAGGTGGGGCTACACCTTC.

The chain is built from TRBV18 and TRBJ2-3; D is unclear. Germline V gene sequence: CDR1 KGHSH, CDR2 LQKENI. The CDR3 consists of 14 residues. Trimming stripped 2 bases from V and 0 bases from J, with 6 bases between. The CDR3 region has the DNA TGTGCCAGCTCACCATACGGCAGCACAGATACGCAGTATTTT. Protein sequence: CASSPYGSTDTQYF.

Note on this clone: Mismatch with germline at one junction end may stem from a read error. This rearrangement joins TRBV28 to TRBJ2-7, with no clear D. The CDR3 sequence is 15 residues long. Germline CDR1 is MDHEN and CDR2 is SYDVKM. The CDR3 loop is CASSFHSTSTYEQYF. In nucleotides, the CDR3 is TGCGCCAGCAGTTTTCACAGCACGTCTACCTACGAGCAGTACTTC. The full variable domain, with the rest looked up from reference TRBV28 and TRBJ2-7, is DVKVTQSSRYLVKRTGEKVFLECVQDMDHENMFWYRQDPGLGLRLIYFSYDVKMKEKGDIPEGYSVSREKKERFSLILESASTNQTSMYLCASSFHSTSTYEQYFGPGTRLTVT.

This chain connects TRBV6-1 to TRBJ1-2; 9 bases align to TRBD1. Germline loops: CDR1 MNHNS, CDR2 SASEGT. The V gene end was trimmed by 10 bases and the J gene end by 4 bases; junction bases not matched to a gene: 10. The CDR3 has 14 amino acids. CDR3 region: CAIRRQGDFYGYTF. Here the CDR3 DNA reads TGTGCCATCAGGCGACAGGGGGATTTCTATGGCTACACCTTC.

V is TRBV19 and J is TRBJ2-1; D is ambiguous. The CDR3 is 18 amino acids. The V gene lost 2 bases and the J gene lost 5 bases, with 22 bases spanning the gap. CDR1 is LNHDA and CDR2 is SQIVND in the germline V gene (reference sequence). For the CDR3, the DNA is TGTGCCAGTAGTATATCCGCAGGCCCTCTTCTAGGAAACAATGAGCAGTTCTTC. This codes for CASSISAGPLLGNNEQFF.